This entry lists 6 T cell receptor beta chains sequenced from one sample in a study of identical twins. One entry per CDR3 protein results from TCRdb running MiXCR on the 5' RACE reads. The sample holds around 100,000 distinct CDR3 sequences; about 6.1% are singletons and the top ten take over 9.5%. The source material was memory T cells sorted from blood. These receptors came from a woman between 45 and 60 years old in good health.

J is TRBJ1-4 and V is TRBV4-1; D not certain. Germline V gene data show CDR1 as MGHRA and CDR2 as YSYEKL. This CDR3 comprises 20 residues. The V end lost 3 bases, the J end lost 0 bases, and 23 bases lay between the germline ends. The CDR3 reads CASSHIGGRAPRATNEKLFF. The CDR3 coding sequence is TGCGCCAGCAGCCACATCGGAGGACGCGCTCCCAGAGCAACTAATGAAAAACTGTTTTTT.

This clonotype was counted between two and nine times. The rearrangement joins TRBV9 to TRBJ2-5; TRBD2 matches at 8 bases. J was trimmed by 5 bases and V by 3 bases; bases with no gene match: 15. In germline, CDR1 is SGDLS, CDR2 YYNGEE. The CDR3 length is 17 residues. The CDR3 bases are TGTGCCAGCAGCGCGTTGGGTAGCGGGGTCGGAGGGGAGACCCAGTACTTC. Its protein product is CASSALGSGVGGETQYF.

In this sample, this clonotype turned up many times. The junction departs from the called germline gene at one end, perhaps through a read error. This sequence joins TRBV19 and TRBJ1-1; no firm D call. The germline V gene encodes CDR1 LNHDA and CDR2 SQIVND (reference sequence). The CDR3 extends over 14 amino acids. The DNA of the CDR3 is TGTGCCAGTAGAATAGGATCTGTCAACACTGAAGCTTTCTTT. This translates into CASRIGSVNTEAFF.

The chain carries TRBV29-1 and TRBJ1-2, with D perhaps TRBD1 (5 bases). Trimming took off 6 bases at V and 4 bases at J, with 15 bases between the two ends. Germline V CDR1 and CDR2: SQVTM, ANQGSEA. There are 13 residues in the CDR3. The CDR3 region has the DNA TGCAGCGTGAAGGCGACAGCGCGCTATGGCTACACCTTC. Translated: CSVKATARYGYTF.

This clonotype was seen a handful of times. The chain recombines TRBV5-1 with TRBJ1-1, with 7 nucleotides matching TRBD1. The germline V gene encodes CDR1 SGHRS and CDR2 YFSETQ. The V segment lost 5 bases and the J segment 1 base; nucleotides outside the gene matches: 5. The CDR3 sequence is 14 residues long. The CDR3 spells CASRRTGENTEAFF. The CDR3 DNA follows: TGCGCCAGCAGGCGGACAGGCGAGAACACTGAAGCTTTCTTT. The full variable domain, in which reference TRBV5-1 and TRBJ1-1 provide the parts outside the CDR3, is KAGVTQTPRYLIKTRGQQVTLSCSPISGHRSVSWYQQTPGQGLQFLFEYFSETQRNKGNFPGRFSGRQFSNSRSEMNVSTLELGDSALYLCASRRTGENTEAFFGQGTRLTVV.

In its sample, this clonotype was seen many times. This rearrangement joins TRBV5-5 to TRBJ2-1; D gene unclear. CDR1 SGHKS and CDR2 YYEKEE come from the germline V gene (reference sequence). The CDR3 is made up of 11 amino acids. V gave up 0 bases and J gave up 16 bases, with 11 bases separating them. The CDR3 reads CASSLAGREFF. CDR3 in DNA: TGTGCCAGCAGCTTGGCTGGTCGTGAATTCTTC.